One and the same sample provided the 18 T cell receptor beta chains below, sequenced in a study of Tregs in tolerant kidney transplant recipients. Here immunoSEQ multiplex PCR was the method, and the copy in TCRdb shows in-frame clones only, minus some. The sample has some 66,000 clones, roughly 92% seen once. Sequenced material: CD8+ T cells from blood, taken before the transplant. These receptors all stem from a human donor who received a combined kidney and bone marrow transplant.

Relative to its sample, this clone is medium-sized (0.01 to 0.1%). This chain joins TRBV6-4 and TRBJ2-1; 9 nucleotides align to TRBD2. J gave up 11 bases and V 0 bases, and 5 bases lay outside the gene matches. Germline CDR1 is MRHNA and CDR2 is SNTAGT. The CDR3 extends over 14 amino acids. CDR3 protein: CASSDSDSGGKQFF. CDR3 sequence (DNA): TGTGCCAGCAGTGACTCGGATAGCGGGGGTAAGCAGTTCTTC.

This clone was found once. This rearrangement joins TRBV21-1 to TRBJ2-2; the D call in the table, TRBD2, was not verified against the DNA. TRBV21-1 is a recognized pseudogene. This CDR3 spans 17 amino acids. The CDR3 DNA follows: TGTGCCAGCAGCAAAGAGGATACTAGCGGTAACACCGGGGAGCTGTTTTTT. Protein: CASSKEDTSGNTGELFF.

The V and J genes are TRBV9 and TRBJ1-5; 11 bases are shared with TRBD1. The V gene's germline CDR1 is SGDLS and CDR2 YYNGEE. The CDR3 runs 15 residues. The V gene end was trimmed by 4 bases and the J gene end by 6 bases; junction bases not matched to a gene: 6. CDR3 amino acids: CASSLGQGASQPQHF. In DNA form, the CDR3 reads TGTGCCAGCAGCCTCGGACAGGGGGCCAGTCAGCCCCAGCATTTT.

The V gene is TRBV5-8, the J gene TRBJ2-5; 9 nucleotides line up with TRBD2. V trimming: 2 bases; J trimming: 2 bases; junction bases outside the gene matches: 4. CDR1 and CDR2 from the germline V gene are SGHTS and YDEGEE. The CDR3 contains 15 residues. The CDR3 DNA reads as TGTGCCAGCAGCTTTGGGGCGGGGGGGCAAGAGACCCAGTACTTC. It specifies CASSFGAGGQETQYF.

For the CDR3, the DNA is TGTGCCATCAGTGGCGGACAGGCCTACCCCGCCTACGAGCAGTACTTC. Translation: CAISGGQAYPAYEQYF. The chain joins TRBV10-3 to TRBJ2-7, with 7 bases aligning to TRBD1. The CDR3 consists of 16 residues. Trimming took 4 bases from V and 2 from J; bases not matched to a gene: 11. The germline gives CDR1 ENHRY, CDR2 SYGVKD.

The rearrangement joins TRBV14 to TRBJ2-7; TRBD2 matches 7 bases. This CDR3 is 15 amino acids long. V lost 4 bases, J lost 7 bases, and 13 bases stayed unmatched. The germline gives CDR1 SGHDN, CDR2 FVKESK. Here the CDR3 DNA reads TGTGCCAGCAGCCCCGAGACTAGCCCACGTTGGGAGCAGTACTTC. Translated: CASSPETSPRWEQYF.

The chain combines TRBV4-1 with TRBJ1-3; D might be TRBD1 (5 bases). The CDR3 is made up of 16 amino acids. V was trimmed by 1 base and J by 0 bases, leaving 10 bases between them. Germline V gene sequence: CDR1 MGHRA, CDR2 YSYEKL. CDR3 DNA: TGCGCCAGCAGCCAAGCAGGGCTTCCCTCTGGAAACACCATATATTTT. Its translation: CASSQAGLPSGNTIYF.

The genes are TRBV5-6 and TRBJ2-3; TRBD2 aligns across 8 bases. V was pared by 4 bases and J by 4 bases, with 5 bases of the junction left unmatched. Germline V lookup: CDR1 SGHDT, CDR2 YYEEEE. The CDR3 extends over 14 amino acids. CDR3 sequence (DNA): TGTGCCAGCAGCCCCGGGGGACTAGCAGATACGCAGTATTTT. This gives the protein CASSPGGLADTQYF.

This clone was recorded once. The genes are TRBV29-1 and TRBJ2-2; TRBD2 agrees at 8 bases. This CDR3 has 14 amino acids. Germline CDR1 and CDR2: SQVTM and ANQGSEA. The junction had 5 bases not matched to a gene; V was cut back by 4 bases and J by 4 bases. CDR3 amino acids: CSVGVAGLTGELFF. The DNA for the CDR3 is TGCAGCGTTGGGGTAGCGGGACTCACCGGGGAGCTGTTTTTT.

The rearrangement links TRBV7-9 to TRBJ2-3; 7 nucleotides align to TRBD1. The germline V gene encodes CDR1 SEHNR and CDR2 FQNEAQ (reference sequence). The CDR3 spans 17 residues. V shed 10 bases and J 4 bases; nucleotides not matched to a gene: 20. CDR3 coding DNA: TGTGCCAACAACGACAGGGATTTATCCTCTGGGGCAGATACGCAGTATTTT. The encoded protein is CANNDRDLSSGADTQYF.

For this clone: Other DNA sequences in the sample encode the same CDR3. V is TRBV7-2 and J is TRBJ2-1, with 10 nucleotides matching TRBD2. J gave up 6 bases and V 5 bases, and 7 bases lay outside the gene matches. CDR1 is SGHTA and CDR2 is FQGNSA in the germline V gene. The CDR3 runs 15 residues. CDR3 protein: CASSPSGGAANEQFF. As DNA, the CDR3 is TGTGCCAGCAGCCCGAGCGGGGGGGCGGCCAATGAGCAGTTCTTC.

The J gene is TRBJ1-2, the V gene TRBV11-3, with 8 bases identical to TRBD1. CDR1 SGHNT and CDR2 YENEEA come from the germline V gene. V was clipped by 6 bases and J by 6 bases; unmatched bases: 9. CDR3 length: 14 residues. CDR3 sequence reads: CASSTGSGGNGYTF. In DNA, the CDR3 is TGTGCCAGCAGTACAGGGTCAGGGGGCAATGGCTACACCTTC.

The J gene is TRBJ2-7, the V gene TRBV4-3; 8 bases are a match to TRBD1. Germline lookup yields CDR1 LGHNA and CDR2 YSLEER. This CDR3 comprises 16 residues. The trim removed 0 bases at V and 2 bases at J, leaving 6 bases unmatched. The chain's CDR3 is CASSQDPWTGTYEQYF. CDR3 DNA: TGCGCCAGCAGCCAAGATCCTTGGACAGGGACCTACGAGCAGTACTTC.

J is TRBJ1-2 and V is TRBV19, with D maybe TRBD1 (5 bases). V lost 1 base and J 4 bases, leaving 7 bases between the germline ends. CDR1 LNHDA and CDR2 SQIVND come from the germline V gene (reference sequence). This CDR3 has 13 residues. This CDR3 reads CASSIGQPYGYTF. The CDR3 DNA is TGTGCCAGTAGTATAGGACAGCCCTATGGCTACACCTTC.

The chain joins TRBV7-2 to TRBJ2-1, with D hard to call. The CDR3 has 11 residues. Germline lookup yields CDR1 SGHTA and CDR2 FQGNSA. V lost 5 bases and J 4 bases, leaving 3 bases between the germline ends. CDR3 nucleotides: TGTGCCAGCAGCGCGTACAATGAGCAGTTCTTC. Protein: CASSAYNEQFF.

The V gene is TRBV5-1, the J gene TRBJ2-7; 9 bases fit TRBD1. CDR1 is SGHRS, CDR2 YFSETQ, per germline. CDR3 length equals 16 residues. Trimming took 4 bases from V and 4 from J; bases not matched to a gene: 12. CDR3 sequence reads: CASSPGGDRGGYEQYF. In DNA form, the CDR3 reads TGCGCCAGCAGCCCTGGAGGCGACAGGGGGGGTTACGAGCAGTACTTC.

This rearrangement joins TRBV13 to TRBJ2-1; 8 nucleotides line up with TRBD2. This CDR3 is 13 amino acids long. V trimming: 8 bases; J trimming: 6 bases; junction bases outside the gene matches: 6. Germline V lookup: CDR1 PRHDT, CDR2 FYEKMQ (reference sequence). The CDR3 sequence is CASSAGVGNEQFF. DNA of the CDR3: TGTGCCAGCTCAGCGGGAGTAGGCAATGAGCAGTTCTTC.

The gene calls are TRBV16 and TRBJ2-5; tentative D call: TRBD1 (6 bases). The CDR3 runs to 15 residues. The germline V gene encodes CDR1 KGHSY and CDR2 FQNENV. V lost 0 bases and J 5 bases, leaving 13 bases between the germline ends. The CDR3 loop reads CASSQSSPGAETQYF. CDR3 nucleotides: TGTGCCAGCAGCCAATCTTCCCCAGGGGCCGAGACCCAGTACTTC.